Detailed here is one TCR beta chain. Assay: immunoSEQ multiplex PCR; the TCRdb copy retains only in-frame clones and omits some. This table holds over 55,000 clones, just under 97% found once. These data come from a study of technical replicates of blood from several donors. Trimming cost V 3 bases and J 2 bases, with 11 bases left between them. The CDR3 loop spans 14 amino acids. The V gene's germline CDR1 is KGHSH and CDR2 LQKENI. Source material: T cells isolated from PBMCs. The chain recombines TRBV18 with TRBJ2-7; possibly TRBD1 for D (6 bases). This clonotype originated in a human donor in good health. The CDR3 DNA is TGTGCCAGCTCACCGTCGACAGGAACCTACGAGCAGTACTTC. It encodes CASSPSTGTYEQYF.